The 28 T cell receptor beta chains below all came from one sample that was sequenced in a study of blood T cells in healthy people across ages. A second PCR, run for roughly 7 to 12 cycles, used a sample-barcoded 5' primer plus a J-beta primer mix. TCRdb re-derived calls from the 5' RACE reads in MiXCR, one entry per CDR3 protein. This sample carries 760,000 or so distinct CDR3 sequences, around a quarter of them seen once, and the ten largest clones take 9.4%. These same records also appear under a second study, on T cells of mothers and their children.

The source material was blood. These receptors were taken from a boy aged 10-17 years in good health.

This chain connects TRBV12-3 or TRBV12-4 to TRBJ2-3; D is unresolved. CDR3 size: 16 residues. Trimming removed 6 bases at V and 1 base at J, with 17 bases between. CDR3 sequence reads: CASRRRTDLRTDTQYF. CDR3 nucleotide sequence: TGTGCCAGCAGGCGCCGGACGGATCTTCGCACAGATACGCAGTATTTT.

The chain has TRBV14 and TRBJ1-1; D unresolved. Germline V gives CDR1 SGHDN, CDR2 FVKESK. CDR3 length equals 13 residues. Between the trimmed V and J ends, which lost 4 bases and 6 bases, there was a span of 12 bases. Here the CDR3 DNA reads TGTGCCAGCAGCCGGGCCAGCCGGGCTGAAGCTTTCTTT. Translated: CASSRASRAEAFF. The whole variable domain, filled in from reference TRBV14 and TRBJ1-1, reads EAGVTQFPSHSVIEKGQTVTLRCDPISGHDNLYWYRRVMGKEIKFLLHFVKESKQDESGMPNNRFLAERTGGTYSTLKVQPAELEDSGVYFCASSRASRAEAFFGQGTRLTVV.

The rearrangement uses TRBV2 and TRBJ2-5; D gene uncertain. TRBJ2-7 matches the DNA end more closely, so the J call is doubtful. CDR1 is SNHLY and CDR2 is FYNNEI in the germline V gene. CDR3 size: 13 residues. For the CDR3, the DNA is TGTGCCAGCAGTGAGTGGAGCTCCTACGAGCAGTACTTC. This sequence encodes CASSEWSSYEQYF.

This clonotype was observed a few times. The V gene is TRBV15, the J gene TRBJ1-2, with 9 bases fitting TRBD1. V lost 1 base, J lost 6 bases, and 9 bases stayed unmatched. The CDR3 covers 16 residues. Germline CDR1 and CDR2: LNHNV and YYDKDF (reference sequence). Written as DNA, the CDR3 is TGTGCCACCAGCAGAGCCACCTCGGGGACAGGGCATGGCTACACCTTC. Its protein is CATSRATSGTGHGYTF.

CDR3 amino acids: CASSLVVSPLHF. The CDR3 coding sequence is TGTGCCAGCAGTTTAGTTGTTTCACCCCTCCACTTT. This rearrangement joins TRBV28 to TRBJ1-6; D is uncertain. The CDR3 consists of 12 residues. Trimming removed 2 bases from V and 9 bases from J, with 5 bases in between. The germline CDR1 and CDR2 sequences are MDHEN and SYDVKM.

On this clonotype: Given the absence of the conserved phenylalanine or tryptophan at the CDR3 end, a read error is likely. This sequence joins TRBV28 and TRBJ2-5; TRBD1 matches at 9 bases. Per the germline V gene, CDR1 is MDHEN and CDR2 is SYDVKM. V lost 3 bases and J lost 2; bases outside the gene matches: 7. The CDR3 runs 16 residues. For the CDR3, the DNA is TGTGCCAGCAGTTTTCTCCCGGGACAGGGACAAGAGACCCAGTACTCC. It codes for CASSFLPGQGQETQYS.

This chain joins TRBV4-2 and TRBJ1-1; D remains ambiguous. Germline lookup yields CDR1 LGHNA and CDR2 YNFKEQ. The CDR3 contains 16 residues. V was trimmed by 0 bases and J by 4 bases, leaving 15 bases between them. CDR3 nucleotide sequence: TGTGCCAGCAGCCAAGACCAGGCCGATTGGGGCACTGAAGCTTTCTTT. Amino acid sequence: CASSQDQADWGTEAFF.

This clonotype has a handful of counts. The J gene is TRBJ2-7, the V gene TRBV21-1; the D call of TRBD2 is as the table states it, not checked on the DNA. The assigned J gene may be wrong: the sequence end matches TRBJ2-1 better. TRBV21-1 is an annotated pseudogene. The CDR3 runs 14 residues. The CDR3 region has the DNA TGTGCCAGCAGTCTAGCGGGTTTTTACAATGAGCAGTTCTTC. It translates to CASSLAGFYNEQFF.

This clonotype was counted a few times. This chain connects TRBV5-1 to TRBJ1-1; D is ambiguous. Germline loops: CDR1 SGHRS, CDR2 YFSETQ. V was clipped by 4 bases and J by 1 base, with 8 bases between them. The length of the CDR3 is 13 residues. The CDR3 nucleotides read TGCGCCAGCAGCGACGTGGAGAACACTGAAGCTTTCTTT. This gives the protein CASSDVENTEAFF.

The V call is TRBV20-1, the J call TRBJ1-5, with unresolved D. The V and J ends lost 0 bases and 0 bases respectively, with 18 bases between them. The length of the CDR3 is 18 residues. Germline CDR1 is DFQATT and CDR2 is SNEGSKA (reference sequence). The DNA for the CDR3 is TGCAGTGCTAGAGATTTGGTAGGGAAGGACTATAGCAATCAGCCCCAGCATTTT. It encodes CSARDLVGKDYSNQPQHF.

The table lists this clonotype with a few counts. The chain recombines TRBV5-5 with TRBJ2-6, with TRBD1 identical over 9 bases. The germline CDR1 and CDR2 sequences are SGHKS and YYEKEE (reference sequence). The CDR3 extends over 15 amino acids. J gave up 4 bases and V 3 bases, and 2 bases lay outside the gene matches. CDR3 DNA: TGTGCCAGCAGCTGGACAGGGGACGGGGCCAACGTCCTGACTTTC. Residues: CASSWTGDGANVLTF. The full variable domain, with the rest looked up from reference TRBV5-5 and TRBJ2-6, is DAGVTQSPTHLIKTRGQQVTLRCSPISGHKSVSWYQQVLGQGPQFIFQYYEKEERGRGNFPDRFSARQFPNYSSELNVNALLLGDSALYLCASSWTGDGANVLTFGAGSRLTVL.

The table lists this clonotype with a few counts. J is TRBJ1-5 and V is TRBV20-1; unclear D gene. V was clipped by 3 bases and J by 0 bases, with 6 bases between them. The CDR3 length is 13 residues. The germline CDR1 and CDR2 sequences are DFQATT and SNEGSKA (reference sequence). The CDR3 DNA reads TGCAGTGCTAGCCGCGGTAGCAATCAGCCCCAGCATTTT. Protein product: CSASRGSNQPQHF.

In its sample, this clonotype was seen a few times. This chain uses TRBV11-3 with TRBJ2-1, with D perhaps being TRBD1 or TRBD2 (6 bases each). Germline CDR1 and CDR2: SGHNT and YENEEA. Deletions cut 5 bases from V and 8 bases from J, with 22 bases between. There are 16 residues in the CDR3. This CDR3 is CASSRRTGAPQYEQFF. The CDR3 nucleotides are TGTGCCAGCAGCCGAAGGACGGGGGCGCCCCAATATGAGCAGTTCTTC.

The chain combines TRBV12-3 or TRBV12-4 with TRBJ1-2; D gene unclear. The V end was cut by 6 bases, the J end by 5 bases, with 19 bases between. This CDR3 is built from 15 residues. The CDR3, as DNA: TGTGCCAGCAGACCTCCGGGCCCACGAGTATATGGCTACACCTTC. Its protein is CASRPPGPRVYGYTF.

This clonotype was seen more than once but under ten times. This sequence joins TRBV7-2 and TRBJ1-6, with 12 positions matching TRBD1. Germline loops: CDR1 SGHTA, CDR2 FQGNSA. V lost 5 bases to trimming and J lost 7 bases; unmatched junction nucleotides: 12. The CDR3 extends over 18 amino acids. CDR3 sequence reads: CASSPRSGTGGKNSPLHF. Here the CDR3 DNA reads TGTGCCAGCAGCCCCCGATCGGGGACAGGGGGCAAAAATTCACCCCTCCACTTT.

This clonotype was detected a few times. The V and J genes are TRBV3-1 and TRBJ2-5; D is uncertain. CDR3 size: 13 residues. V was clipped by 0 bases and J by 4 bases, with 6 bases between them. Germline V gene data show CDR1 as LGHDT and CDR2 as YNNKEL (reference sequence). The CDR3 sequence: CASSQEARETQYF. CDR3 sequence (DNA): TGTGCCAGCAGCCAAGAGGCTAGAGAGACCCAGTACTTC.

The chain has TRBV29-1 and TRBJ2-1; a weak D match, TRBD2 (5 bases). The CDR3 runs to 12 residues. Deletions cut 4 bases from V and 7 bases from J, with 11 bases between. Germline CDR1 is SQVTM and CDR2 is ANQGSEA. As DNA, the CDR3 is TGCAGCGTTGCCGGACTGAATAATGAGCAGTTCTTC. This sequence encodes CSVAGLNNEQFF.

Only a few counts were recorded for this clonotype. This sequence joins TRBV20-1 and TRBJ2-1; D tentatively fits TRBD1 or TRBD2 (5 bases each). The CDR3 is 12 amino acids. The germline V gene encodes CDR1 DFQATT and CDR2 SNEGSKA (reference sequence). Trimming took off 3 bases at V and 4 bases at J, with 7 bases between the two ends. CDR3 DNA sequence: TGCAGTGCTAGGGGACCATACAATGAGCAGTTCTTC. This codes for CSARGPYNEQFF.

Only a few counts were recorded for this clonotype. The V and J genes are TRBV12-3 or TRBV12-4 and TRBJ1-3, with a tentative D call TRBD1 (5 bases). Between the trimmed V and J ends, which lost 5 bases and 0 bases, there was a span of 8 bases. The CDR3 runs 14 residues. The chain's CDR3 is CASSRGSSGNTIYF. In nucleotides, the CDR3 is TGTGCCAGCAGTAGGGGTAGCTCTGGAAACACCATATATTTT.

The chain recombines TRBV12-3 or TRBV12-4 with TRBJ1-1; D gene unclear. The CDR3 runs to 12 residues. V gave up 6 bases and J gave up 3 bases, with 8 bases separating them. The CDR3 loop reads CASSPDHTEAFF. The CDR3 DNA reads TGTGCCAGCAGCCCGGATCACACTGAAGCTTTCTTT.

This chain uses TRBV20-1 with TRBJ2-5; TRBD2 matches 14 bases. This CDR3 has 15 residues. CDR1 is DFQATT, CDR2 SNEGSKA, per germline (reference sequence). Unmatched junction bases numbered 10, after V lost 6 bases and J lost 7 bases. The CDR3 bases are TGCAGTGCATCGACTAGCGGGGGGGCCTCGGTGACCCAGTACTTC. Amino acids: CSASTSGGASVTQYF.

This clonotype was counted only a few times. This chain connects TRBV20-1 to TRBJ1-2; D gene uncertain. CDR1 DFQATT and CDR2 SNEGSKA come from the germline V gene (reference sequence). The CDR3 totals 17 residues. V lost 1 base and J 3 bases, leaving 21 bases between the germline ends. CDR3 nucleotide sequence: TGCAGTGCTAGAGTATCGGGGAGAGTGCTACGTGACTATGGCTACACCTTC. Amino acids: CSARVSGRVLRDYGYTF.

This clonotype was detected a few times. The gene calls are TRBV7-8 and TRBJ2-7, with D maybe TRBD1 (6 bases). The CDR3 runs to 15 residues. The V gene's germline CDR1 is SGHVS and CDR2 FQNEAQ. V was shortened by 5 bases and J by 2 bases, with 16 bases between the two germline ends. The chain's CDR3 is CASSRNPQGPYEQYF. Here the CDR3 DNA reads TGTGCCAGCAGCCGGAACCCTCAGGGGCCCTACGAGCAGTACTTC.

DNA for the CDR3: TGTGCCAGCAGCTGGGAACAAGGGGGCGTCCTCTCCTACGAGCAGTACTTC. The encoded protein is CASSWEQGGVLSYEQYF. The chain employs TRBV11-1 and TRBJ2-7, with 7 bases aligning to TRBD1. Germline V gene lookup returns CDR1 SGHAT and CDR2 FQDESV (reference sequence). This CDR3 is 17 amino acids long. The ends lost 4 bases at V and 0 bases at J; junction bases unmatched: 12.

This clonotype was counted a few times. The CDR3 nucleotides read TGCAGTGCTAGAGACAGGATTCAGGGCTACACCTTC. Protein sequence: CSARDRIQGYTF. The chain carries TRBV20-1 and TRBJ1-2; D gene uncertain. CDR3 size: 12 residues. CDR1 and CDR2 from the germline V gene are DFQATT and SNEGSKA (reference sequence). With 0 bases removed from V and 8 bases from J, the gap between germline ends came to 10 bases.

This clonotype came up a few times. The rearrangement joins TRBV5-1 to TRBJ2-5; D gene uncertain. The DNA end is more similar to TRBJ2-7, so the J call may be wrong. Germline V CDR1 and CDR2: SGHRS, YFSETQ. The CDR3 is 14 residues long. The CDR3 here is CASSSQTSTYEQYF. In nucleotides, the CDR3 is TGCGCCAGCAGCTCGCAGACTTCCACCTACGAGCAGTACTTC.

The chain is built from TRBV28 and TRBJ2-7; TRBD2 matches at 7 bases. The CDR3 totals 15 residues. After removal of 6 bases from V and 4 bases from J, the junction contained 12 bases not matched to a gene. Germline V CDR1 and CDR2: MDHEN, SYDVKM. In DNA, the CDR3 is TGTGCCAGCAGCACCCCCGGCGGGAGAGCATACGAGCAGTACTTC. This translates into CASSTPGGRAYEQYF.

The chain couples TRBV10-3 to TRBJ1-1; the D is unclear. CDR3 length: 11 residues. Germline V gene sequence: CDR1 ENHRY, CDR2 SYGVKD. Trimming shortened V by 9 bases and J by 5 bases, and 10 bases separated the two germline ends. Here the CDR3 DNA reads TGTGCCATTCTCAGTGGTACTGAAGCTTTCTTT. Its protein product is CAILSGTEAFF.